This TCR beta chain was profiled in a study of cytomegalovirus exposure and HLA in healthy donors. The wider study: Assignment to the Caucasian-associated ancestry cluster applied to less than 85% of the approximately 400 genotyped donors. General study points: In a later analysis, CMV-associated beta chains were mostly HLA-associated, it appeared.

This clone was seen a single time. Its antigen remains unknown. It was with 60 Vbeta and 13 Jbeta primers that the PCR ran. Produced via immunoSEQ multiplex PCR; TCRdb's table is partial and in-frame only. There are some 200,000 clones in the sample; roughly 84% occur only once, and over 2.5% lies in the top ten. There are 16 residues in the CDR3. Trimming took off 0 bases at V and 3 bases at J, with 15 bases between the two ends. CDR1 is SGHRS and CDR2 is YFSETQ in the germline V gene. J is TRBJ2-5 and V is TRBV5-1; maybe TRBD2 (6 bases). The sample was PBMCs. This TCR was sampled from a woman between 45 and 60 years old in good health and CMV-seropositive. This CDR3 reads CASSLGARGGKETQYF. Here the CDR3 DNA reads TGCGCCAGCAGCTTGGGTGCGAGGGGAGGAAAAGAGACCCAGTACTTC.